This TCR beta chain comes out of a study of blood T cell repertoires in COVID-19. For the study at large: COVID-19 samples, acute and convalescent, were from the United States, Italy and Spain.

In the authors' methods: Estimation of nucleated cell counts was performed using reference gene primer amplification. Libraries were prepared by immunoSEQ multiplex PCR; TCRdb keeps only in-frame clonotypes and omits some of them. V and J calls and clone size come straight from that table; D and trimming were deduced from the DNA. The profile covers roughly 67,000 clones, with roughly 86% appearing a single time and approximately 4.2% taken by the ten largest. Germline lookup yields CDR1 LGHNT and CDR2 FRNRAP. The CDR3 has 16 residues. Germline trimming cut 6 bases from V and 3 bases from J; bases unmatched to any gene: 12.

Sequencing used peripheral blood. The receptor was isolated from a man aged 50-60 years with acute or convalescent COVID-19. The J gene is TRBJ1-2, the V gene TRBV12-5; 8 bases are shared with TRBD1. The CDR3 loop reads CASGNGQGVYHYGYTF. CDR3 sequence (DNA): TGTGCTAGTGGAAACGGACAGGGTGTATATCACTATGGCTACACCTTC. Complete variable domain (other parts from reference TRBV12-5 and TRBJ1-2): DARVTQTPRHKVTEMGQEVTMRCQPILGHNTVFWYRQTMMQGLELLAYFRNRAPLDDSGMPKDRFSAEMPDATLATLKIQPSEPRDSAVYFCASGNGQGVYHYGYTFGSGTRLTVV.